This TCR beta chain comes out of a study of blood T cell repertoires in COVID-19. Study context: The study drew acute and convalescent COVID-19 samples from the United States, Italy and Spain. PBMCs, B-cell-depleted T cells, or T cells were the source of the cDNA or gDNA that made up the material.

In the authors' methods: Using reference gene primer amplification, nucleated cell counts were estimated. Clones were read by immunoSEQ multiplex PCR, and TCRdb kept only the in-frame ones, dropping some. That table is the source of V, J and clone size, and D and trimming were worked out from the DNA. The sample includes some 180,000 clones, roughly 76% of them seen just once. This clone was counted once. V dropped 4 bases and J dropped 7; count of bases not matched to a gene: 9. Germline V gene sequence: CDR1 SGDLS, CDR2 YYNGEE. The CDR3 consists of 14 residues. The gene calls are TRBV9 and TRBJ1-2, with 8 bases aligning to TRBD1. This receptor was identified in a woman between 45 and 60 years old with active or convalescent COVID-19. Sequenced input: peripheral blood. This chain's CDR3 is CASSQTGTGSGYTF. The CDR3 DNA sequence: TGTGCCAGCAGCCAGACCGGGACAGGATCTGGCTACACCTTC.